This is a list of T cell receptor beta chains from one sample in a study of radiation and T cells in renal cell carcinoma. TCRdb's table, derived via immunoSEQ multiplex PCR, lists solely in-frame clones and lacks some. The sample has some 50,000 clones; around three quarters are singletons. The sample was blood, taken from a patient whose treatment included radiotherapy and nephrectomy. The source of these receptors is a woman between 65 and 79 years old with renal cell carcinoma. Each CDR3 is given with its conserved first and last residue. A D gene is named only where the DNA matches it firmly. A clone size is listed for some rows: how often the clone was seen (once, few, many), or a class if it is expanded.

TRBV19	-	16	-	TRBJ2-7	CASRRSQDTATYEQYF	TGTGCCAGTAGGAGATCACAGGACACAGCTACCTACGAGCAGTACTTC
TRBV7-3	-	17	TRBD1	TRBJ2-2	CASSLLPGQGITGELFF	TGTGCCAGCAGCTTACTACCGGGACAGGGGATCACCGGGGAGCTGTTTTTT
TRBV7-2	once	16	TRBD2	TRBJ2-2	CASSPAGGAKTGELFF	TGTGCCAGCAGCCCAGCGGGGGGGGCGAAGACCGGGGAGCTGTTTTTT
TRBV9	-	13	-	TRBJ2-2	CASSVRNTGELFF	TGTGCCAGCAGCGTTAGGAACACCGGGGAGCTGTTTTTT
TRBV6-5	few	12	-	TRBJ2-3	CASSRPGSTQYF	TGTGCCAGCAGTCGTCCGGGATCCACGCAGTATTTT
TRBV6-4	-	15	-	TRBJ2-1	CASSEGQGPYNEQFF	TGTGCCAGCAGTGAAGGGCAGGGACCCTACAATGAGCAGTTCTTC
TRBV5-1	-	13	TRBD1	TRBJ1-3	CASSPDRVDTIYF	TGCGCCAGCAGCCCGGACAGGGTCGACACCATATATTTT
TRBV30	-	14	-	TRBJ2-2	CAWSWAGNTGELFF	TGTGCCTGGAGTTGGGCGGGCAACACCGGGGAGCTGTTTTTT
TRBV30	-	12	-	TRBJ2-7	CARAGTNYEQYF	TGTGCCCGGGCCGGGACAAACTACGAGCAGTACTTC
TRBV6-5	-	13	-	TRBJ1-4	CATGGGSNEKLFF	TGTGCCACCGGGGGGGGGAGTAATGAAAAACTGTTTTTT
TRBV13	-	15	TRBD2	TRBJ2-7	CASSPGSGGTYEQYF	TGTGCCAGCAGCCCCGGTAGCGGGGGTACCTACGAGCAGTACTTC
TRBV6-5	few	13	TRBD1	TRBJ1-2	CASSVTGGYGYTF	TGTGCCAGCAGTGTGACAGGGGGCTATGGCTACACCTTC
TRBV5-6	few	14	TRBD1	TRBJ1-2	CASSGSPGGDGYTF	TGTGCCAGCAGCGGAAGCCCAGGGGGCGATGGCTACACCTTC
TRBV7-6	-	16	TRBD2	TRBJ2-3	CASSLAASGKTDTQYF	TGTGCCAGCAGCTTAGCGGCTAGCGGGAAAACAGATACGCAGTATTTT
TRBV20-1	-	11	-	TRBJ2-1	CSPGRYNEQFF	TGCAGCCCGGGACGCTACAATGAGCAGTTCTTC
TRBV29-1	once	13	-	TRBJ2-3	CSVEGGRGDTQYF	TGCAGCGTTGAAGGTGGGAGAGGGGATACGCAGTATTTT
TRBV19	-	16	TRBD1	TRBJ1-1	CASSITPQGAVTEAFF	TGTGCCAGTAGTATCACCCCACAGGGGGCCGTCACTGAAGCTTTCTTT